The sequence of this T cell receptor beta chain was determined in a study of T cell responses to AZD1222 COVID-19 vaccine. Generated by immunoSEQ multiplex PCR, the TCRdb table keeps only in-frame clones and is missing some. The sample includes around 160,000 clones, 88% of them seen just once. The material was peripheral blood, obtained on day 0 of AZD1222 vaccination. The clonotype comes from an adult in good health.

In DNA, the CDR3 is TGTGCCAGCAGTTTCGACGGCGGATACACTGAAGCTTTCTTT. It specifies CASSFDGGYTEAFF. The chain is built from TRBV28 and TRBJ1-1; no reliable D call. Trimming took 3 bases from V and 3 from J, leaving 11 bases between them. CDR3 length: 14 residues. Germline V CDR1 and CDR2: MDHEN, SYDVKM.